This note documents a single T cell receptor (beta chain) sequence. The entry originates in a study of T-cell reconstitution after alpha-beta-depleted transplantation in children. CDR1 is SGHTA, CDR2 FQGNSA, per germline. The germline V and J ends were trimmed by 2 bases and 5 bases, with 13 bases remaining between them. This CDR3 region has 14 residues. Unique molecular identifiers tagged the TCRbeta library. Via MiXCR, TCRdb re-called the PCR reads, giving one row per CDR3 protein. The sample shows roughly 500,000 distinct CDR3 sequences, approximately 32% of them seen only once. The receptor's source is a human donor who donated a stem cell graft to a child with aplastic anemia. The sample in question was PBMCs from the stem cell graft donor, obtained from the stem cell graft. The V gene is TRBV7-2, the J gene TRBJ2-7, with D unclear. This CDR3 reads CASSLSGSLHEQYV. As DNA, the CDR3 is TGTGCCAGCAGCTTATCAGGATCCCTCCACGAGCAGTACGTC.